This T cell receptor beta chain appears in the sequencing data of a study of human thymus T cells. Remarks on this clone: Antigen: not known.

The germline CDR1 and CDR2 sequences are SGHTA and FQGNSA. The CDR3 runs to 16 residues. With 5 bases clipped from V and 5 bases from J, the junction kept 9 bases outside the gene matches. Study-level points and caveats: Related work showed strongly overlapping thymic repertoires across unrelated individuals. Thymic and blood repertoires appeared to show biased V and J gene usage.

Produced via immunoSEQ multiplex PCR; TCRdb's table is partial and in-frame only. The sample holds around 70,000 clones; 90% to 95% are singletons and the top ten take around 0.037%. In corrective heart surgery, resections were taken, and these provided the thymus tissue. The sequenced material came from thymus tissue. The receptor was derived from a girl less than two years old with a congenital heart defect but otherwise immunologically healthy. The rearrangement links TRBV7-2 to TRBJ2-4, with 10 nucleotides matching TRBD2. CDR3 DNA: TGTGCCAGCAGCCCTATTAGCGGGAGGAGGCAAAACATTCAGTACTTC. Protein product: CASSPISGRRQNIQYF. The full variable domain, with the rest looked up from reference TRBV7-2 and TRBJ2-4, is GAGVSQSPSNKVTEKGKDVELRCDPISGHTALYWYRQSLGQGLEFLIYFQGNSAPDKSGLPSDRFSAERTGGSVSTLTIQRTQQEDSAVYLCASSPISGRRQNIQYFGAGTRLSVL.